The following is a T cell receptor beta chain sequence with its context. The data were obtained in a study of blood T cell repertoires in COVID-19. Overall study context: T cells, B-cell-depleted T cells, or PBMCs provided the cDNA or gDNA that served as material.

The CDR3 contains 16 residues. Germline V lookup: CDR1 SGHTA, CDR2 FQGNSA. The V segment lost 5 bases and the J segment 7 bases; nucleotides outside the gene matches: 10. Measured with immunoSEQ multiplex PCR; TCRdb has only the in-frame clones, and not every one. The table shows about 300,000 clones, with approximately 84% occurring only once. The J gene is TRBJ2-1, the V gene TRBV7-2; TRBD2 matches at 11 bases. Sample: peripheral blood. This TCR was recovered from a human donor with COVID-19, enrolled during active disease. The donor label of this sample is uncertain. The CDR3 is CASSQVLAGVQNEQFF. In nucleotides, the CDR3 is TGTGCCAGCAGCCAAGTACTAGCGGGAGTCCAGAATGAGCAGTTCTTC.